This record concerns one T cell receptor beta chain sequence. These data belong to a study of PD-L1 blockade in urothelial cancer. Study information: Males with bladder-origin urothelial cancer constituted about 85% of the 29 patients. The authors examined blood 3 weeks (second dose) and 6 weeks after treatment start. Blood yielded a median of 141,255 T cells per sample.

Time point meaning: peripheral blood 6 weeks after treatment start. It was locally advanced or metastatic urothelial carcinoma that patients had. The CDR3 is 14 amino acids. The ends were cut back, 2 bases at V and 0 bases at J, with 7 bases in the middle. Germline assignment: CDR1 MNHNY and CDR2 SVGAGI (reference sequence). Method: immunoSEQ multiplex PCR; TCRdb's copy keeps in-frame clones and lacks some. This sample has about 91,000 clones; roughly 83% occur once, and the top ten carry approximately 8.4%. This rearrangement joins TRBV6-6 to TRBJ2-5; maybe TRBD2 (6 bases). The receptor was derived from a man between 65 and 80 years old with urothelial cancer. Sample: PBMCs, taken around atezolizumab (anti-PD-L1) treatment. CDR3 bases: TGTGCCAGCAGTTACGGAGGGTACCAAGAGACCCAGTACTTC. Residues: CASSYGGYQETQYF.